Described below is a single T cell receptor (beta chain) sequence and its context. V dropped 5 bases and J dropped 3 bases, with 7 bases sitting between them. CDR1 is SGHVS, CDR2 FQNEAQ, per germline. The CDR3 is 12 amino acids. The source of the sample is a study of blood T cell repertoires in COVID-19. Study at large: The analysed material was cDNA or gDNA that came from T cells, B-cell-depleted T cells, or PBMCs.

Participant ages covered roughly 18 to 89 years across about two dozen US areas. Symptom resolution, clearance, or two negative PCRs marked the recovered donors of Cohort 3. Authors' data handling: Amplification with reference gene primers provided the estimates of nucleated cell counts. TCRdb's table, derived via immunoSEQ multiplex PCR, lists solely in-frame clones and lacks some. V, J and clone size reflect that table, while D and trimming were determined from the DNA. The sample lists approximately 400,000 clones; 70% to 90% were seen once. The chain carries TRBV7-8 and TRBJ1-1; D gene ambiguous. The specimen was PBMCs or T cells enriched from blood (not recorded which). The source of this sequence is a woman between 18 and 29 years old who had recovered from COVID-19. The chain's CDR3 is CASSPGDTEAFF. The CDR3 DNA reads TGTGCCAGCAGCCCCGGTGACACTGAAGCTTTCTTT. Looking up the rest from reference TRBV7-8 and TRBJ1-1 gives the full variable domain: GAGVSQSPRYKVAKRGQDVALRCDPISGHVSLFWYQQALGQGPEFLTYFQNEAQLDKSGLPSDRFFAERPEGSVSTLKIQRTQQEDSAVYLCASSPGDTEAFFGQGTRLTVV.